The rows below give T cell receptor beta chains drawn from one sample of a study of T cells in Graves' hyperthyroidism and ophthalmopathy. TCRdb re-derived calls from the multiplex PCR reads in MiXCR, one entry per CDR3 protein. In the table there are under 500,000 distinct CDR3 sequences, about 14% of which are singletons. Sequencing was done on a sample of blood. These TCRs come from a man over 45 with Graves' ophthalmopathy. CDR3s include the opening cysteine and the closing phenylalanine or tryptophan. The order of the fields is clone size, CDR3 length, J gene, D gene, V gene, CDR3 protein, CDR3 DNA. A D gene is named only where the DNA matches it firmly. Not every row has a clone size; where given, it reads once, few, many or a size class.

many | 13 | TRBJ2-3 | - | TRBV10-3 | CATSTGGTDTQYF | TGTGCCACCTCAACCGGGGGCACAGATACGCAGTATTTT
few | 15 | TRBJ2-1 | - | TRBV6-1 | CASNEWGSSYNEQFF | TGTGCCAGCAATGAGTGGGGGAGCTCCTACAATGAGCAGTTCTTC
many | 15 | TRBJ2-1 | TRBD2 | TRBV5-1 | CASSLFQREVNEQFF | TGCGCCAGCAGCTTGTTCCAGCGGGAGGTGAATGAGCAGTTCTTC
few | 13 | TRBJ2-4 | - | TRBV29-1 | CSVVGEAKNIQYF | TGCAGCGTTGTCGGGGAGGCCAAAAACATTCAGTACTTC
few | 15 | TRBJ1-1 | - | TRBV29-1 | CSVEVLNFGTYEAFF | TGCAGCGTTGAAGTCTTAAATTTCGGGACATATGAAGCTTTCTTT
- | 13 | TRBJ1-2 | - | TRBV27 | CTSSSDRRQGYTF | TGTACCAGCAGTTCAGACAGGAGGCAAGGCTACACCTTC
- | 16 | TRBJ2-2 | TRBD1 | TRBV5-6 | CASSKTVNRGTGELFF | TGTGCCAGCAGCAAGACCGTTAACAGGGGAACCGGGGAGCTGTTTTTT
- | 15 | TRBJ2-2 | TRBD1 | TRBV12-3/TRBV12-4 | CAGSQDRGFTGELFF | TGTGCCGGCAGTCAAGACAGGGGCTTCACCGGGGAGCTGTTTTTT
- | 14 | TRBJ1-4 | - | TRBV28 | CASSLNLLNEKLFF | TGTGCCAGCAGTTTAAATCTACTTAATGAAAAACTGTTTTTT
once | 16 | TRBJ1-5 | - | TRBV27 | CASSITREGPNQPQHF | TGTGCCAGCAGTATCACCCGGGAAGGGCCAAATCAGCCCCAGCATTTT
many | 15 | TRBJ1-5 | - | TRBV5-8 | CASSPEVGEGQPQHF | TGTGCCAGCAGCCCCGAGGTGGGGGAAGGTCAGCCCCAGCATTTT
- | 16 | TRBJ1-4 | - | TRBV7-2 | CASSLSRTSVNEKLFF | TGTGCCAGCAGCTTAAGTAGGACGTCGGTAAATGAAAAACTGTTTTTT
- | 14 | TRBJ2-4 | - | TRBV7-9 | CASSMDGEWNIQYF | TGTGCCAGCAGCATGGACGGGGAGTGGAACATTCAGTACTTC
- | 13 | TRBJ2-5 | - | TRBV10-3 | CAIDGGQQETQYF | TGTGCCATCGATGGGGGACAACAAGAGACCCAGTACTTC
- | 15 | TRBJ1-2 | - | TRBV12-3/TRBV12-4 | CASSFSELDKAGYTF | TGTGCCAGCAGTTTTTCAGAGCTCGACAAAGCGGGCTACACCTTC
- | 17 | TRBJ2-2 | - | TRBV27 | CASSLVSVTPYTGELFF | TGTGCCAGCAGTTTAGTCTCGGTGACTCCATACACCGGGGAGCTGTTTTTT
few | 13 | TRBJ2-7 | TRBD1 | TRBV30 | CAWSRTGPYEQYF | TGTGCCTGGAGCAGGACAGGCCCCTACGAGCAGTACTTC
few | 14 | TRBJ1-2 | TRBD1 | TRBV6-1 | CASSKPGQGTGYTF | TGTGCCAGCAGTAAACCGGGACAGGGGACTGGCTACACCTTC
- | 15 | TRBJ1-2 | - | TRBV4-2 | CASSQGINSGYGYTF | TGTGCCAGCAGCCAAGGGATAAATTCGGGCTATGGCTACACCTTC
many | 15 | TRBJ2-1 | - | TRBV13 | CASSFGVGPSNEQFF | TGTGCCAGCAGCTTCGGGGTCGGGCCTAGCAATGAGCAGTTCTTC
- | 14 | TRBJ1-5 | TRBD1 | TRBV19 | CASTGTGYDQPQHF | TGTGCCAGTACTGGGACAGGGTACGATCAGCCCCAGCATTTT
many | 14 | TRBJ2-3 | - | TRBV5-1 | CASSLGGREDTQYF | TGCGCCAGCAGCTTGGGAGGAAGGGAAGATACGCAGTATTTT
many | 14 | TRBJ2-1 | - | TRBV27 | CASSLRGAVNEQFF | TGTGCCAGCAGTTTAAGGGGGGCGGTCAATGAGCAGTTCTTC
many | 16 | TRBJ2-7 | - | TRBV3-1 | CASSQDVRVGSYEQYF | TGTGCCAGCAGCCAAGACGTCAGGGTGGGATCCTACGAGCAGTACTTC
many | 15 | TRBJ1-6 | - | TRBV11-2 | CASSLMSDLNSPLHF | TGTGCCAGCAGCTTAATGTCGGATCTTAATTCACCCCTCCACTTT
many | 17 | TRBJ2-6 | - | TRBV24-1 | CATSASRRQAGANVLTF | TGTGCCACCAGTGCGTCTAGAAGGCAGGCTGGGGCCAACGTCCTGACTTTC
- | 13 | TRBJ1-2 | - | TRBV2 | CAGSPTGSYGYTF | TGTGCCGGCAGCCCAACGGGCAGCTATGGCTACACCTTC
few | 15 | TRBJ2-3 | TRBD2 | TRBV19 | CASSREAGAADTQYF | TGTGCCAGTAGCAGGGAAGCGGGAGCGGCAGATACGCAGTATTTT
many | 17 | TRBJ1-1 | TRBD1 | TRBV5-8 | CASSLGRGRAKGTEAFF | TGTGCCAGCAGCTTGGGTAGGGGGCGAGCTAAGGGCACTGAAGCTTTCTTT
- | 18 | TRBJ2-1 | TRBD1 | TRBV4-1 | CASSHLLNPGQGVDEQFF | TGCGCCAGCAGCCACCTACTGAACCCGGGACAGGGGGTCGATGAGCAGTTCTTC
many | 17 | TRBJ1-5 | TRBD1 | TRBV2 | CASSELPGQGAEQPQHF | TGTGCCAGCAGTGAACTACCGGGACAGGGGGCTGAACAGCCCCAGCATTTT
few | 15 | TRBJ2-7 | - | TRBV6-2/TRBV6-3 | CASSYGVGGFYEQYF | TGTGCCAGCAGTTACGGGGTGGGAGGCTTCTACGAGCAGTACTTC
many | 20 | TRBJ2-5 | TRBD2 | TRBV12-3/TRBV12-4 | CASSPDVTRTSGRLEETQYF | TGTGCCAGCAGCCCAGACGTGACCAGGACTAGCGGGAGGCTCGAGGAGACCCAGTACTTC
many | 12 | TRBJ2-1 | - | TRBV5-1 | CASRGSDDEQFF | TGCGCCAGCAGAGGATCCGATGATGAGCAGTTCTTC
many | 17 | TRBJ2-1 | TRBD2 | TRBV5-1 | CASSWRLGTRVHNEQFF | TGCGCCAGCAGCTGGAGGCTCGGGACTAGGGTTCACAATGAGCAGTTCTTC
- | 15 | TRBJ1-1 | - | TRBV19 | CASSPPGRSGTEAFF | TGTGCCAGTAGTCCCCCCGGACGTTCAGGCACTGAAGCTTTCTTT
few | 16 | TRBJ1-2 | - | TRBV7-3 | CASSLQGDLGPVGYTF | TGTGCCAGCAGCCTACAAGGGGACTTGGGGCCAGTTGGCTACACCTTC
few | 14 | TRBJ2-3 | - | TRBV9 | CASSGTLQSDTQYF | TGTGCCAGCAGCGGTACCCTGCAGTCCGATACGCAGTATTTT
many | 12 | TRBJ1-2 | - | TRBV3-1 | CASSQGFYGYTF | TGTGCCAGCAGCCAAGGATTCTATGGCTACACCTTC
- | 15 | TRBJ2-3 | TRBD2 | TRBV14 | CASSLAGLDTDTQYF | TGTGCCAGCAGCCTCGCGGGACTAGACACAGATACGCAGTATTTT